This entry lists 20 T cell receptor beta chains sequenced from one sample in a study of CD8 T cells in Susac syndrome (dated by TCRdb to between 2019 and 2020). The library was obtained by the immunoSEQ multiplex PCR assay. RNA was extracted with the RNeasy kit and roughly 0.5 to 1 ug was reverse transcribed using random hexamers. TCRdb trimmed the raw reads at Q25, called clones with MiXCR and kept productive beta chains. Each entry merges the rows of one CDR3 protein and shows their most common DNA and genes. Within this sample are roughly 400,000 distinct CDR3 sequences, with 85% of them counted one time only. The leading ten clones occupy roughly 0.11% of the sample. Sequencing input: CD8+ T cells from PBMCs. These receptors came from a human donor with multiple sclerosis.

The chain carries TRBV27 and TRBJ2-6, with D perhaps TRBD2 (5 bases). V was shortened by 6 bases and J by 3 bases, with 9 bases between the two germline ends. The CDR3 is 14 amino acids. Germline lookup yields CDR1 MNHEY and CDR2 SMNVEV (reference sequence). CDR3 DNA: TGTGCCAGCAGACTTGGAGGTGGGGCCAACGTCCTGACTTTC. This translates into CASRLGGGANVLTF.

V usage is TRBV4-1 and J usage is TRBJ1-1; D uncertain. The CDR3 runs 14 residues. V lost 1 base and J 1 base, leaving 7 bases between the germline ends. Germline CDR1 MGHRA, CDR2 YSYEKL. DNA for the CDR3: TGCGCCAGCAGCCAAGGGGGTACGAACACTGAAGCTTTCTTT. This gives the protein CASSQGGTNTEAFF.

This chain joins TRBV5-1 and TRBJ1-4; D uncertain. The germline V gene has CDR1 SGHRS and CDR2 YFSETQ. The V end lost 0 bases, the J end lost 5 bases, and 2 bases lay between the germline ends. This CDR3 is 12 amino acids long. This CDR3 reads CASSLGNEKLFF. The CDR3 DNA is TGCGCCAGCAGCTTGGGGAATGAAAAACTGTTTTTT.

The chain uses TRBV7-9 and TRBJ2-5, with D possibly matching TRBD2 (6 bases). The CDR3 loop spans 14 amino acids. Trimming removed 5 bases at V and 1 base at J, with 11 bases between. CDR1 is SEHNR, CDR2 FQNEAQ, per germline (reference sequence). The CDR3 protein is CASSIGGSQETQYF. The CDR3 coding sequence is TGTGCCAGCAGCATTGGGGGGAGCCAAGAGACCCAGTACTTC.

This clonotype was recorded once. This chain uses TRBV4-1 with TRBJ2-5; 11 nucleotides line up with TRBD2. This CDR3 has 15 amino acids. Trimming removed 3 bases from V and 7 bases from J; junction bases left unmatched: 7. Germline V gene data show CDR1 as MGHRA and CDR2 as YSYEKL. The CDR3 region is CASSHLLAGATTQYF. The DNA for the CDR3 is TGCGCCAGCAGCCACCTACTAGCGGGAGCAACGACCCAGTACTTC.

The J gene is TRBJ2-2, the V gene TRBV5-4, with D tentatively TRBD1 (6 bases). Germline CDR1 SGHNT, CDR2 YYREEE (reference sequence). CDR3 length: 15 residues. V lost 5 bases to trimming and J lost 4 bases, with 15 bases between them. CDR3 amino acids: CASRDQGRSTGELFF. The CDR3 DNA sequence: TGTGCCAGCAGGGATCAGGGGAGAAGCACCGGGGAGCTGTTTTTT.

The V gene is TRBV6-5, the J gene TRBJ1-1; D is uncertain. Looked up from germline, CDR1 is MNHEY and CDR2 is SVGAGI. The length of the CDR3 is 16 residues. V lost 4 bases and J lost 4, with 19 bases in between. CDR3 coding DNA: TGTGCCAGCAGTTTTGACTTAACCGACGGATCCACTGAAGCTTTCTTT. Translated: CASSFDLTDGSTEAFF.

This clonotype turned up a few times. J is TRBJ2-7 and V is TRBV6-1; TRBD1 agrees at 7 bases. V was pared by 6 bases and J by 6 bases, with 14 bases of the junction left unmatched. Germline V gene lookup returns CDR1 MNHNS and CDR2 SASEGT. This CDR3 spans 15 amino acids. CDR3 region: CASRLGPGGSSEQYF. Written as DNA, the CDR3 is TGTGCCAGCAGGCTGGGGCCAGGGGGTTCGAGCGAGCAGTACTTC.

The V gene is TRBV5-1, the J gene TRBJ2-2; no firm D call. V lost 7 bases to trimming and J lost 5 bases, with 15 bases between them. This CDR3 has 14 residues. CDR1 and CDR2 (germline): SGHRS, YFSETQ. The CDR3 DNA sequence: TGCGCCAGCGACAATGGCGAGTATACCGGGGAGCTGTTTTTT. As protein: CASDNGEYTGELFF.

The chain is built from TRBV18 and TRBJ1-1, with a possible D match to TRBD1 (5 bases). The V gene lost 3 bases and the J gene lost 5 bases, with 13 bases spanning the gap. The CDR3 totals 14 residues. In germline, CDR1 is KGHSH, CDR2 LQKENI. CDR3 coding DNA: TGTGCCAGCTCACCCGGGGAGGGGTTAACTGAAGCTTTCTTT. This encodes CASSPGEGLTEAFF.

The J gene is TRBJ2-7, the V gene TRBV29-1; D could derive from TRBD1 or TRBD2 (5 bases each). The ends were cut back, 6 bases at V and 1 base at J, with 16 bases in the middle. Per germline, CDR1 SQVTM and CDR2 ANQGSEA. The CDR3 has 14 residues. CDR3 protein: CSVQGDRPSYEQYF. In nucleotides, the CDR3 is TGCAGCGTCCAAGGGGACCGGCCGTCCTACGAGCAGTACTTC.

The genes are TRBV12-3 or TRBV12-4 and TRBJ2-7, with D possibly being TRBD2 (6 bases). The CDR3 has 14 amino acids. V lost 5 bases and J 3 bases, leaving 14 bases between the germline ends. The DNA for the CDR3 is TGTGCCAGCAGTCTCCGGGACTCAATCTACGAGCAGTACTTC. Protein: CASSLRDSIYEQYF.

CDR3 amino acids: CSVEEAPYTEAFF. The CDR3 coding sequence is TGCAGCGTTGAAGAGGCACCCTACACTGAAGCTTTCTTT. The chain links TRBV29-1 to TRBJ1-1; D not resolved. This CDR3 is built from 13 residues. The ends were cut back, 0 bases at V and 3 bases at J, with 8 bases in the middle. CDR1 SQVTM and CDR2 ANQGSEA come from the germline V gene.

The V gene is TRBV25-1, the J gene TRBJ2-6, with a possible D match to TRBD1 (5 bases). Germline-derived CDR1 and CDR2 are MGHDK and SYGVNS. This CDR3 has 12 residues. V dropped 2 bases and J dropped 17 bases, with 13 bases sitting between them. In DNA, the CDR3 is TGTGCCAGCAGTGAAGGAAGGGGCTTAGTGACTTTC. Amino acids: CASSEGRGLVTF.

V and J are TRBV3-1 and TRBJ1-2; D unresolved. CDR1 is LGHDT and CDR2 is YNNKEL in the germline V gene (reference sequence). This CDR3 region has 12 residues. Trimming left V 0 bases short and J 8 bases short, with 7 bases between. The CDR3: CASSQEEGGYTF. CDR3 DNA: TGTGCCAGCAGCCAAGAGGAGGGAGGCTACACCTTC.

This rearrangement joins TRBV6-2 or TRBV6-3 to TRBJ2-7; perhaps TRBD1 as D (6 bases). Germline V gene sequence: CDR1 MNHEY, CDR2 SVGEGT. The CDR3 sequence is 13 residues long. The germline V and J ends were trimmed by 0 bases and 6 bases, with 9 bases remaining between them. The CDR3 protein is CASSYSPGVEQYF. Written as DNA, the CDR3 is TGTGCCAGCAGTTACTCGCCAGGGGTCGAGCAGTACTTC.

This chain connects TRBV7-6 to TRBJ2-5, with 7 bases matching TRBD1. Trimming cost V 5 bases and J 0 bases; bases outside gene matches: 9. The CDR3 length is 16 residues. Germline CDR1 reads SGHVS; CDR2 reads FNYEAQ. CDR3 coding DNA: TGTGCCAGCAGCCTAAGTGGGGGACAGCACCAAGAGACCCAGTACTTC. Translating gives CASSLSGGQHQETQYF.

A few counts support this clonotype. The chain links TRBV3-1 to TRBJ2-2; no definite D call. The germline gives CDR1 LGHDT, CDR2 YNNKEL (reference sequence). The CDR3 contains 17 residues. The ends were cut back, 1 base at V and 4 bases at J, with 16 bases in the middle. The CDR3 spells CASSQGVTTASTGELFF. The CDR3 DNA is TGTGCCAGCAGCCAAGGTGTTACGACGGCGTCCACCGGGGAGCTGTTTTTT. The whole variable domain, remainder taken from reference TRBV3-1 and TRBJ2-2, is DTAVSQTPKYLVTQMGNDKSIKCEQNLGHDTMYWYKQDSKKFLKIMFSYNNKELIINETVPNRFSPKSPDKAHLNLHINSLELGDSAVYFCASSQGVTTASTGELFFGEGSRLTVL.

The V call is TRBV4-1, the J call TRBJ1-1; TRBD1 is a possible D gene (6 bases). Between the trimmed V and J ends, which lost 6 bases and 1 base, there was a span of 15 bases. The CDR3 contains 15 residues. Germline V gene sequence: CDR1 MGHRA, CDR2 YSYEKL. The CDR3 region has the DNA TGCGCCAGCAGACGCAAGGGGGAGCCGAACACTGAAGCTTTCTTT. This encodes CASRRKGEPNTEAFF.

The chain employs TRBV12-3 or TRBV12-4 and TRBJ2-7, with 10 bases aligning to TRBD2. The CDR3 runs 14 residues. V lost 2 bases, J lost 5 bases, and 3 bases stayed unmatched. CDR3 coding DNA: TGTGCCAGCAGTTTATACCTAGCGGGAGACGAGCAGTACTTC. Translating it yields CASSLYLAGDEQYF.